One and the same sample provided the 21 T cell receptor beta chains below, sequenced in a study of T cell responses to AZD1222 COVID-19 vaccine. Sequenced by immunoSEQ multiplex PCR; TCRdb stores in-frame clones only, minus some. In the table there are 95,000 to 150,000 clones, more than 70% of which are singletons. Sequencing was performed on peripheral blood, taken 28 days after the second AZD1222 dose. The receptors originated from an adult who received the AZD1222 COVID-19 vaccine.

The rearrangement joins TRBV7-2 to TRBJ1-2; the D is unclear. Trimming removed 2 bases at V and 4 bases at J, with 11 bases between. The CDR3 sequence is 14 residues long. Germline loops: CDR1 SGHTA, CDR2 FQGNSA. CDR3 DNA: TGTGCCAGCAGCTTAAATAGAGGACTCTATGGCTACACCTTC. Encoded protein: CASSLNRGLYGYTF.

This clone was detected many times. V and J are TRBV7-6 and TRBJ2-1, with a possible D match to TRBD1 (7 bases). This CDR3 comprises 17 residues. CDR1 and CDR2 (germline): SGHVS, FNYEAQ. V lost 5 bases, J lost 4 bases, and 21 bases lay in between. The CDR3, as DNA: TGTGCCAGCAGCACACAACCCCCAGGGGGGACATACAATGAGCAGTTCTTC. Translated, it gives CASSTQPPGGTYNEQFF.

This chain uses TRBV4-2 with TRBJ2-5; 9 positions agree with TRBD2. CDR3 size: 17 residues. The germline V gene has CDR1 LGHNA and CDR2 YNFKEQ. The V gene end was trimmed by 0 bases and the J gene end by 0 bases; junction bases not matched to a gene: 5. The CDR3 DNA sequence: TGTGCCAGCAGCCAAGATCCGGCGGGGGGGAACCAAGAGACCCAGTACTTC. Its protein product is CASSQDPAGGNQETQYF.

The gene calls are TRBV6-5 and TRBJ2-2, with 8 bases that match TRBD1. The ends lost 4 bases at V and 0 bases at J; junction bases unmatched: 1. Germline CDR1 reads MNHEY; CDR2 reads SVGAGI. This CDR3 is built from 15 residues. The chain's CDR3 is CASSLDRANTGELFF. The DNA of the CDR3 is TGTGCCAGCAGTTTGGACAGGGCGAACACCGGGGAGCTGTTTTTT.

The V and J genes are TRBV19 and TRBJ1-2, with D possibly TRBD1 on 5 matching bases. Trimming left V 9 bases short and J 0 bases short, with 17 bases between. CDR1 LNHDA and CDR2 SQIVND come from the germline V gene (reference sequence). The CDR3 loop spans 15 amino acids. The chain's CDR3 is CASQSPGSANYGYTF. The CDR3 DNA sequence: TGTGCCAGCCAGAGCCCAGGGAGCGCTAACTATGGCTACACCTTC. The whole variable domain, filled in from reference TRBV19 and TRBJ1-2, reads DGGITQSPKYLFRKEGQNVTLSCEQNLNHDAMYWYRQDPGQGLRLIYYSQIVNDFQKGDIAEGYSVSREKKESFPLTVTSAQKNPTAFYLCASQSPGSANYGYTFGSGTRLTVV.

This clone was seen once. V gene TRBV9 combines with J gene TRBJ2-7; either TRBD1 or TRBD2 may fit D (5 bases each). CDR3 length: 16 amino acids. Trimming pared 0 bases from V and 3 bases from J, leaving 16 bases between. Germline V lookup: CDR1 SGDLS, CDR2 YYNGEE. This CDR3 is CASSVVSGPPYYEQYF. CDR3 DNA sequence: TGTGCCAGCAGCGTAGTCTCGGGGCCCCCCTACTACGAGCAGTACTTC.

This clone is medium-sized within its sample. The chain links TRBV7-9 to TRBJ2-2, with 7 bases matching TRBD1. The CDR3 consists of 16 residues. The J segment lost 0 bases and the V segment lost 2 bases, leaving 3 bases of the junction unmatched. CDR1 is SEHNR and CDR2 is FQNEAQ in the germline V gene (reference sequence). This CDR3 is CASSLTGTANTGELFF. The CDR3, as DNA: TGTGCCAGCAGCTTAACCGGGACAGCGAACACCGGGGAGCTGTTTTTT.

The chain links TRBV10-3 to TRBJ1-3; D possibly corresponds to TRBD1 (5 bases). Germline loops: CDR1 ENHRY, CDR2 SYGVKD. This CDR3 region has 16 residues. V lost 3 bases and J lost 0, with 12 bases in between. CDR3 protein: CAISDSRGYSGNTIYF. The DNA of the CDR3 is TGTGCCATCAGTGACTCGCGGGGCTACTCTGGAAACACCATATATTTT.

The rearrangement links TRBV6-2 or TRBV6-3 to TRBJ1-3, with D possibly TRBD1 on 6 matching bases. Germline-derived CDR1 and CDR2 are MNHEY and SVGEGT. The V end lost 6 bases, the J end lost 2 bases, and 14 bases lay between the germline ends. This CDR3 spans 15 amino acids. The CDR3 DNA is TGTGCCAGCAGCGAACAGGGCCCGGCTGGAAACACCATATATTTT. Translation gives CASSEQGPAGNTIYF.

The genes are TRBV5-4 and TRBJ1-6, with no clear D. CDR1 is SGHNT, CDR2 YYREEE, per germline (reference sequence). Trimming pared 0 bases from V and 10 bases from J, leaving 8 bases between. This CDR3 spans 13 amino acids. CDR3 loop: CASSLGGFSPLHF. Here the CDR3 DNA reads TGTGCCAGCAGCTTGGGGGGATTCTCACCCCTCCACTTT.

This clone is a singleton in its sample. V is TRBV4-2 and J is TRBJ2-3; D not certain. The CDR3 is 16 amino acids. V lost 1 base and J 1 base, leaving 12 bases between the germline ends. In germline, CDR1 is LGHNA, CDR2 YNFKEQ. CDR3 region: CASSQVDRTGTDTQYF. In nucleotides, the CDR3 is TGTGCCAGCAGCCAAGTGGACCGCACCGGCACAGATACGCAGTATTTT.

The chain recombines TRBV9 with TRBJ1-4; D remains unclear. V lost 3 bases to trimming and J lost 5 bases, with 14 bases between them. The CDR3 covers 15 residues. CDR1 is SGDLS, CDR2 YYNGEE, per germline. CDR3 residues: CASSAPEFTNEKLFF. The CDR3 DNA sequence: TGTGCCAGCAGCGCCCCGGAGTTTACCAATGAAAAACTGTTTTTT.

This sequence joins TRBV6-5 and TRBJ1-2, with no clear D. The CDR3 length is 13 residues. Germline CDR1 reads MNHEY; CDR2 reads SVGAGI. The V end lost 5 bases, the J end lost 4 bases, and 11 bases lay between the germline ends. CDR3 nucleotide sequence: TGTGCCAGCAGTCCCCGGACCCTCTATGGCTACACCTTC. It codes for CASSPRTLYGYTF.

The chain carries TRBV3-1 (or the pseudogene TRBV3-2) and TRBJ2-1; 8 nucleotides line up with TRBD1. Trimming removed 8 bases from V and 7 bases from J; junction bases left unmatched: 4. The CDR3 sequence is 12 residues long. Per germline, CDR1 LGHDT and CDR2 YNNKEL (reference sequence). The CDR3 loop reads CASGRQGNEQFF. The CDR3, as DNA: TGTGCCAGCGGTAGACAGGGGAATGAGCAGTTCTTC.

This rearrangement joins TRBV28 to TRBJ1-5; the D gene is possibly TRBD1 (5 bases). Trimming took 3 bases from V and 6 from J, leaving 21 bases between them. CDR1 and CDR2 (germline): MDHEN, SYDVKM. The CDR3 has 17 residues. CDR3 coding DNA: TGTGCCAGCAGTTTTTTGATTGTGTCAGGGTTAGGTCAGCCCCAGCATTTT. This sequence encodes CASSFLIVSGLGQPQHF. Based on the CDR3 plus reference TRBV28 and TRBJ1-5, the full variable domain is DVKVTQSSRYLVKRTGEKVFLECVQDMDHENMFWYRQDPGLGLRLIYFSYDVKMKEKGDIPEGYSVSREKKERFSLILESASTNQTSMYLCASSFLIVSGLGQPQHFGDGTRLSIL.

The J gene is TRBJ1-2, the V gene TRBV5-6; the match to TRBD1 covers 8 bases. The CDR3 length is 15 residues. Germline V gene lookup returns CDR1 SGHDT and CDR2 YYEEEE. The V gene end was trimmed by 0 bases and the J gene end by 7 bases; junction bases not matched to a gene: 8. CDR3 DNA: TGTGCCAGCAGCTTGGATCCAGGGGGCGCGGGTGGCTACACCTTC. This codes for CASSLDPGGAGGYTF. Full variable domain (remainder filled in from reference TRBV5-6 and TRBJ1-2): DAGVTQSPTHLIKTRGQQVTLRCSPKSGHDTVSWYQQALGQGPQFIFQYYEEEERQRGNFPDRFSGHQFPNYSSELNVNALLLGDSALYLCASSLDPGGAGGYTFGSGTRLTVV.

The CDR3 loop reads CASADRGLGRNQPQHF. As DNA, the CDR3 is TGTGCCAGCGCCGACAGGGGTTTGGGACGCAATCAGCCCCAGCATTTT. V usage is TRBV27 and J usage is TRBJ1-5; 8 nucleotides match TRBD1. The CDR3 runs 16 residues. The J segment lost 2 bases and the V segment lost 8 bases, leaving 11 bases of the junction unmatched. Looked up from germline, CDR1 is MNHEY and CDR2 is SMNVEV (reference sequence).

The chain links TRBV4-2 to TRBJ1-1, with D tentatively TRBD1 (5 bases). Germline V gene lookup returns CDR1 LGHNA and CDR2 YNFKEQ. Trimming took 4 bases from V and 7 from J, leaving 22 bases between them. CDR3 size: 16 residues. The CDR3 is CASSPRGQGKGDEAFF. In DNA form, the CDR3 reads TGTGCCAGCAGCCCCAGAGGGCAGGGTAAAGGCGATGAAGCTTTCTTT.

The chain uses TRBV29-1 and TRBJ1-3; TRBD1 aligns across 7 bases. Germline assignment: CDR1 SQVTM and CDR2 ANQGSEA. The CDR3 is 13 amino acids. The V and J ends lost 6 bases and 4 bases, in that order; junction bases with no gene match: 6. The CDR3 DNA reads as TGCAGCGTATCCCGGGACAGCGGAAACACCATATATTTT. It specifies CSVSRDSGNTIYF.

The chain uses TRBV30 and TRBJ1-3, with 7 bases matching TRBD1. After removal of 8 bases from V and 3 bases from J, the junction contained 10 bases not matched to a gene. The CDR3 sequence is 14 residues long. In germline, CDR1 is GTSNPN, CDR2 SVGIG (reference sequence). The CDR3 protein is CAHRKTGFGNTIYF. The DNA for the CDR3 is TGTGCCCACCGAAAGACAGGGTTTGGAAACACCATATATTTT. The full variable domain, with the rest looked up from reference TRBV30 and TRBJ1-3, is SQTIHQWPATLVQPVGSPLSLECTVEGTSNPNLYWYRQAAGRGLQLLFYSVGIGQISSEVPQNLSASRPQDRQFILSSKKLLLSDSGFYLCAHRKTGFGNTIYFGEGSWLTVV.

V is TRBV19 and J is TRBJ1-1, with D possibly TRBD1 on 5 matching bases. With 5 bases removed from V and 1 base from J, the gap between germline ends came to 8 bases. CDR1 is LNHDA, CDR2 SQIVND, per germline (reference sequence). This CDR3 is 13 amino acids long. CDR3 loop: CASSVTGNTEAFF. The CDR3 DNA reads TGTGCCAGTAGTGTTACAGGGAACACTGAAGCTTTCTTT.